Each of the 23 T cell receptor beta chains below was sequenced from the same sample in a study. Treg sorting used a CD4+CD25+CD127-/low gate. A single record per CDR3 protein comes from TCRdb applying MiXCR to the 5' RACE reads. The sample holds about 40,000 distinct CDR3 sequences, roughly 20% seen once. Sequencing was done on a sample of Tregs sorted from a lymph node. The receptors stem from a female donor with breast cancer.

A word on this clonotype: A much larger clone differs by one base, so this may be a read error. The chain couples TRBV6-2 or TRBV6-3 to TRBJ2-5, with D possibly matching TRBD1 (6 bases). CDR1 is MNHEY, CDR2 SVGEGT, per germline. The CDR3 covers 16 residues. The DNA for the CDR3 is TGTGCCGGCAGTTACTCGGGCAGGGGCGGACAAGAGACCCAGTACTTC. Translation gives CAGSYSGRGGQETQYF.

This clonotype was seen a few times. The gene calls are TRBV4-2 and TRBJ2-7; D unresolved. Trimming cost V 1 base and J 3 bases, with 4 bases left between them. The CDR3 is 12 residues long. Per germline, CDR1 LGHNA and CDR2 YNFKEQ. The CDR3 spells CASSQVDYEQYF. The CDR3 coding sequence is TGTGCCAGCAGCCAAGTGGACTACGAGCAGTACTTC.

This clonotype was detected a few times. The V and J genes are TRBV12-3 or TRBV12-4 and TRBJ1-2; TRBD1 agrees at 9 bases. The CDR3 has 14 residues. Germline trimming cut 6 bases from V and 8 bases from J; bases unmatched to any gene: 10. The CDR3 nucleotides are TGTGCCAGCAGCTTCTACAGGGGGCTAGTGGGCTACACCTTC. This translates into CASSFYRGLVGYTF.

The chain has TRBV4-1 and TRBJ1-5, with D maybe TRBD1 (6 bases). CDR3 size: 15 residues. CDR1 MGHRA and CDR2 YSYEKL come from the germline V gene. Trimming stripped 3 bases from V and 9 bases from J, with 18 bases between. CDR3 sequence (DNA): TGCGCCAGCAGCCAGGCTCAGCCCAGGGGTGGGCCCCAGCATTTT. Translation gives CASSQAQPRGGPQHF.

J is TRBJ2-3 and V is TRBV5-1, with TRBD2 matching over 12 bases. V lost 5 bases, J lost 5 bases, and 6 bases stayed unmatched. CDR3 length: 15 residues. Germline-derived CDR1 and CDR2 are SGHRS and YFSETQ. CDR3 protein: CASSLAGGQEDTQYF. CDR3 nucleotide sequence: TGCGCCAGCAGTCTAGCGGGAGGGCAAGAAGATACGCAGTATTTT.

Regarding this clonotype: One end of the junction fails to match germline, which may point to a read error. V usage is TRBV4-1 and J usage is TRBJ2-6; D possibly corresponds to TRBD1 (5 bases). The germline gives CDR1 MGHRA, CDR2 YSYEKL. This CDR3 region has 15 residues. In DNA form, the CDR3 reads TGCGCCAGCAGCCAAGTGGTCGCTGGGGCCAACGCCCTGACTTTC. Translation gives CASSQVVAGANALTF.

The chain links TRBV9 to TRBJ2-7; D is unclear. V was cut by 0 bases and J by 5 bases, with 9 bases left in between. In germline, CDR1 is SGDLS, CDR2 YYNGEE. CDR3 length: 13 residues. The CDR3 DNA follows: TGTGCCAGCAGCGTAGGGGGTCGGGACGAGCAGTACTTC. It encodes CASSVGGRDEQYF. Full variable domain (rest looked up from reference TRBV9 and TRBJ2-7): DSGVTQTPKHLITATGQRVTLRCSPRSGDLSVYWYQQSLDQGLQFLIQYYNGEERAKGNILERFSAQQFPDLHSELNLSSLELGDSALYFCASSVGGRDEQYFGPGTRLTVT.

This clonotype turned up a few times. CDR3 bases: TGTGCCAGCAGCCCCCTCCGGGACACTAATCAGCCCCAGCATTTT. As protein: CASSPLRDTNQPQHF. This chain connects TRBV28 to TRBJ1-5; TRBD1 is a possible D gene (6 bases). V shed 6 bases and J shed 4 bases, with 16 bases lying between them. The CDR3 has 15 residues. Germline values: CDR1 MDHEN, CDR2 SYDVKM.

This clonotype was seen ten or more times. V usage is TRBV20-1 and J usage is TRBJ2-1, with D unresolved. Germline CDR1 reads DFQATT; CDR2 reads SNEGSKA (reference sequence). V gave up 0 bases and J gave up 7 bases, with 1 base separating them. This CDR3 has 10 residues. CDR3 nucleotide sequence: TGCAGTGCTAGAGAGAATGAGCAGTTCTTC. This gives the protein CSARENEQFF.

The genes are TRBV28 and TRBJ2-3; TRBD2 aligns across 7 bases. CDR3 length: 16 amino acids. J was trimmed by 2 bases and V by 4 bases; bases with no gene match: 9. Germline CDR1 MDHEN, CDR2 SYDVKM. Here the CDR3 DNA reads TGTGCCAGCAGTTCACCTGGGGGGGAGCACACAGATACGCAGTATTTT. Protein sequence: CASSSPGGEHTDTQYF.

The chain links TRBV5-1 to TRBJ1-4, with D unresolved. CDR1 is SGHRS, CDR2 YFSETQ, per germline. The CDR3 loop spans 15 amino acids. V was shortened by 1 base and J by 11 bases, with 18 bases between the two germline ends. CDR3 DNA: TGCGCCAGCAGCTTGACGGACTTTCCTAGGGATAAACTGTTTTTT. It translates to CASSLTDFPRDKLFF.

This clonotype was counted at least ten times. This chain joins TRBV28 and TRBJ2-1; 8 bases align to TRBD2. Germline V CDR1 and CDR2: MDHEN, SYDVKM. V shed 6 bases, J shed 7 bases, and the junction held 11 bases outside the gene matches. CDR3 length: 15 residues. The CDR3 nucleotides read TGTGCCAGCAGCCAACGGGAGGGCCTGGAAAATGAGCAGTTCTTC. It yields the protein CASSQREGLENEQFF.

This clonotype has a handful of counts. A single base separates this from a much larger clone, so it may be a read error. CDR3 DNA: TGTGCCGGCAGCCCTCGGGACAGGTTCTCCTACGAGCAGTACTTC. Translating it yields CAGSPRDRFSYEQYF. V is TRBV6-6 and J is TRBJ2-7, with TRBD1 identical over 8 bases. The CDR3 totals 15 residues. Germline V gene sequence: CDR1 MNHNY, CDR2 SVGAGI (reference sequence).

This clonotype showed up many times. The V call is TRBV12-3 or TRBV12-4, the J call TRBJ2-1; no clear D gene. This CDR3 region has 15 residues. Deletions cut 1 base from V and 2 bases from J, with 9 bases between. CDR3 sequence (DNA): TGTGCCAGCAGTTTAGGGCGGCTTACCTACAATGAGCAGTTCTTC. This translates into CASSLGRLTYNEQFF.

This clonotype came up many times. The chain recombines TRBV29-1 with TRBJ2-7, with no clear D. The CDR3 spans 12 residues. The V gene lost 0 bases and the J gene lost 3 bases, with 6 bases spanning the gap. Germline lookup yields CDR1 SQVTM and CDR2 ANQGSEA. The CDR3 is CSVEEDRYEQYF. CDR3 coding DNA: TGCAGCGTTGAAGAGGACCGCTACGAGCAGTACTTC.

This clonotype was picked up many times. The genes are TRBV4-2 and TRBJ2-2; a weak D match, TRBD1 (6 bases). The CDR3 totals 13 residues. Germline values: CDR1 LGHNA, CDR2 YNFKEQ. The V gene lost 4 bases and the J gene lost 7 bases, with 10 bases spanning the gap. CDR3 sequence: CASSPLGGGELFF. CDR3 coding DNA: TGTGCCAGCAGCCCCCTAGGGGGCGGGGAGCTGTTTTTT.

The V and J genes are TRBV19 and TRBJ1-1; 7 bases map to TRBD1. The CDR3 covers 14 residues. The ends lost 5 bases at V and 1 base at J; junction bases unmatched: 4. Germline CDR1 is LNHDA and CDR2 is SQIVND (reference sequence). This CDR3 is CASSQGGPNTEAFF. As DNA, the CDR3 is TGTGCCAGTAGTCAGGGGGGCCCGAACACTGAAGCTTTCTTT.

This clonotype was seen repeatedly, ten times or more. J is TRBJ1-2 and V is TRBV27; D may be TRBD1 (6 bases). CDR3 length: 14 residues. The V end was cut by 5 bases, the J end by 6 bases, with 16 bases between. Germline V gives CDR1 MNHEY, CDR2 SMNVEV (reference sequence). Here the CDR3 DNA reads TGTGCCAGCAGTCCCAGCTCAGGGGTGAATGGCTACACCTTC. Its protein product is CASSPSSGVNGYTF.

V gene TRBV3-1 combines with J gene TRBJ1-2, with D maybe TRBD1 (6 bases). Germline CDR1 is LGHDT and CDR2 is YNNKEL (reference sequence). V was cut by 4 bases and J by 3 bases, with 12 bases left in between. The CDR3 is 14 residues long. The CDR3, as DNA: TGTGCCAGCAGCCGTTCAGGGGCAGACTATGGCTACACCTTC. It yields the protein CASSRSGADYGYTF.

This clonotype was seen many times. The chain links TRBV27 to TRBJ2-7; D unresolved. The germline V gene encodes CDR1 MNHEY and CDR2 SMNVEV (reference sequence). Deletions cut 1 base from V and 3 bases from J, with 1 base between. The CDR3 consists of 11 residues. This CDR3 reads CASSLFYEQYF. Here the CDR3 DNA reads TGTGCCAGCAGTTTATTCTACGAGCAGTACTTC.

This clonotype was detected only a few times. This chain links TRBV27 with TRBJ1-1; D uncertain. This CDR3 contains 14 residues. V dropped 2 bases and J dropped 1 base, with 8 bases sitting between them. In germline, CDR1 is MNHEY, CDR2 SMNVEV (reference sequence). The CDR3 DNA reads as TGTGCCAGCAGTTTAAGCGCAGGGAACACTGAAGCTTTCTTT. This gives the protein CASSLSAGNTEAFF.

This sequence joins TRBV16 and TRBJ1-6, with D hard to call. Trimming removed 5 bases from V and 9 bases from J, with 20 bases in between. The CDR3 is 16 amino acids. The germline gives CDR1 KGHSY, CDR2 FQNENV. The CDR3 DNA reads TGTGCCAGCAGCGGCAAGGCCGCCGCGGTGGGTTCACCCCTCCACTTT. Amino acids: CASSGKAAAVGSPLHF.

This clonotype was recorded at least ten times. The V and J genes are TRBV20-1 and TRBJ2-1, with D maybe TRBD1 (6 bases). Trimming took off 5 bases at V and 5 bases at J, with 13 bases between the two ends. The CDR3 extends over 13 amino acids. The germline V gene encodes CDR1 DFQATT and CDR2 SNEGSKA (reference sequence). The chain's CDR3 is CSAFRDTDNEQFF. In nucleotides, the CDR3 is TGCAGTGCTTTTCGGGACACCGACAATGAGCAGTTCTTC.